These 9 T cell receptor beta chains share one sample of origin, sequenced in a study of radiation and T cells in renal cell carcinoma (dated by TCRdb to about 2020). The library was built by means of the immunoSEQ multiplex PCR assay. TCRdb limited this immuneACCESS table to in-frame rearrangements with V and J called. A share of clones is missing; checked studies link under half to unresolved V genes, and the rest is unexplained. A total of about 77,000 clones appear in this sample, around four fifths of them only once. 2.4% of the sample belongs to the ten largest clones. Reading the label with the study, this specimen's time point is: blood 4 weeks post-SBRT, at nephrectomy. The treatment or condition tag for this specimen amounts to: 15 Gy SBRT to primary tumor, nephrectomy 4 weeks later. The sequenced sample was blood, obtained from a patient whose treatment included radiotherapy and nephrectomy. These receptors all stem from a woman aged 60-70 years with renal cell carcinoma.

The rearrangement joins TRBV4-3 to TRBJ2-2, with D perhaps matching TRBD2 (7 bases). Germline values: CDR1 LGHNA, CDR2 YSLEER. This CDR3 is built from 17 residues. Trimming cost V 0 bases and J 5 bases, with 16 bases left between them. CDR3 amino acids: CASSQDPRGRGTGELFF. CDR3 bases: TGCGCCAGCAGCCAAGATCCTAGGGGGAGGGGGACCGGGGAGCTGTTTTTT.

The chain links TRBV6-5 to TRBJ1-2; 7 bases match TRBD1. The CDR3 consists of 16 residues. J was trimmed by 0 bases and V by 3 bases; bases with no gene match: 7. Germline CDR1 MNHEY, CDR2 SVGAGI. Here the CDR3 DNA reads TGTGCCAGCAGTTATGGGCAGGGGGACGCTAACTATGGCTACACCTTC. Translated, it gives CASSYGQGDANYGYTF.

This chain joins TRBV27 and TRBJ1-4; 8 positions agree with TRBD1. V was clipped by 7 bases and J by 8 bases; unmatched bases: 6. Germline V gives CDR1 MNHEY, CDR2 SMNVEV (reference sequence). The CDR3 runs 13 residues. The CDR3 DNA follows: TGTGCCAGCAAACAGGGGGGTCGGGAAAAACTGTTTTTT. Its protein product is CASKQGGREKLFF.

The genes are TRBV4-1 and TRBJ1-4, with D possibly matching TRBD1 (5 bases). The CDR3 runs to 15 residues. In germline, CDR1 is MGHRA, CDR2 YSYEKL. V was cut by 1 base and J by 4 bases, with 10 bases left in between. The DNA of the CDR3 is TGCGCCAGCAGCCAAGGTTGGGGGAGTAATGAAAAACTGTTTTTT. This encodes CASSQGWGSNEKLFF.

This clone was seen a single time. V usage is TRBV11-2 and J usage is TRBJ2-3; 9 positions match TRBD2. The CDR3 runs 15 residues. Germline lookup yields CDR1 SGHAT and CDR2 FQNNGV. V dropped 1 base and J dropped 5; count of bases not matched to a gene: 4. In DNA form, the CDR3 reads TGTGCCAGCAGCTTAGGCGGGGGGGTTGGAGATACGCAGTATTTT. Its translation: CASSLGGGVGDTQYF.

This clone was recorded only once. The rearrangement links TRBV29-1 to TRBJ2-3; 9 nucleotides match TRBD2. There are 14 residues in the CDR3. The junction had 3 bases not matched to a gene; V was cut back by 4 bases and J by 1 base. Germline V gene lookup returns CDR1 SQVTM and CDR2 ANQGSEA. The CDR3 is CSVGSSGGTDTQYF. The CDR3 bases are TGCAGCGTTGGATCTAGCGGGGGCACAGATACGCAGTATTTT.

This chain connects TRBV6-5 to TRBJ1-5; D is ambiguous. The V end lost 2 bases, the J end lost 5 bases, and 10 bases lay between the germline ends. CDR1 and CDR2 (germline): MNHEY, SVGAGI. The CDR3 extends over 14 amino acids. The CDR3 DNA sequence: TGTGCCAGCAGTTACAGGGTAAGAGATCAGCCCCAGCATTTT. This sequence encodes CASSYRVRDQPQHF.

This chain uses TRBV19 with TRBJ2-5; 8 positions match TRBD2. Germline V gene sequence: CDR1 LNHDA, CDR2 SQIVND (reference sequence). CDR3 length: 16 amino acids. Unmatched junction bases numbered 10, after V lost 2 bases and J lost 5 bases. The CDR3 DNA reads TGTGCCAGTAGTATACTCAGCGGGAGTCGAGCGGAGACCCAGTACTTC. Its translation is CASSILSGSRAETQYF.

A few counts support this clone. This chain uses TRBV6-5 with TRBJ1-1; 7 bases map to TRBD1. The length of the CDR3 is 14 residues. Germline lookup yields CDR1 MNHEY and CDR2 SVGAGI. J gave up 1 base and V 7 bases, and 6 bases lay outside the gene matches. The CDR3 DNA reads as TGTGCCAGCACACTCAGGGGGTCGAACACTGAAGCTTTCTTT. Amino acid sequence: CASTLRGSNTEAFF.